This entry describes one T cell receptor (beta chain). Its specificity is not known. The immunoSEQ assay was v3. Data came from immunoSEQ multiplex PCR; TCRdb stores just in-frame clones and leaves some out. The data hold under 35,000 clones, with just under 75% observed a single time. The sample is drawn from a study of TIL therapy for anti-PD-1-resistant metastatic lung cancer. About the study: Median tumor PD-L1 proportion score was about 5.9%. Most patients had lung adenocarcinoma; several tumors were EGFR-mutant, two ALK-rearranged; half smoked currently or formerly. Study results and limitations: After infusion, TIL clonotypes partly replaced peripheral T cells and declined over months.

The time point: pre-treatment sample, taken before nivolumab and TIL therapy. The source material was blood, sampled at baseline. This clonotype originated in a woman between 30 and 79 years old with non-small cell lung cancer.

The CDR3 DNA follows: TGTGCCAGCAGTAAGCCGACAGAGAACACTGAAGCTTTCTTT. It yields the protein CASSKPTENTEAFF. The chain combines TRBV6-1 with TRBJ1-1; D is perhaps TRBD1 (5 bases). The V gene lost 5 bases and the J gene lost 1 base, with 11 bases spanning the gap. Germline CDR1 and CDR2: MNHNS and SASEGT. There are 14 residues in the CDR3.